The clone carrying this T cell receptor (beta chain) has only one observation. These data are taken from a study of blood T cell repertoires in COVID-19. Study overall: The United States, Italy and Spain provided the acute and convalescent COVID-19 samples. T cells, B-cell-depleted T cells, or PBMCs provided the cDNA or gDNA that served as material.

Measured with immunoSEQ multiplex PCR; TCRdb has only the in-frame clones, and not every one. Of around 270,000 clones listed, more than 65% were seen once; the top ten hold about a sixth. Germline V gives CDR1 SGHKS, CDR2 YYEKEE (reference sequence). The CDR3 sequence is 17 residues long. J gave up 2 bases and V 5 bases, and 11 bases lay outside the gene matches. The chain employs TRBV5-5 and TRBJ2-3; 10 bases agree with TRBD2. This sequence originates from a person aged 65 to 85 with COVID-19, enrolled during active disease. Sequenced input: peripheral blood. In nucleotides, the CDR3 is TGTGCCAGCAGAAGAACTCTAGCGGGGGCCCCCACAGATACGCAGTATTTT. It specifies CASRRTLAGAPTDTQYF.